Following are 5 T cell receptor beta chains from one sample sequenced in a study of cytomegalovirus exposure and HLA in healthy donors. Vbeta (60) and Jbeta (13) primers were used in the PCR. TCRdb's copy holds only in-frame clones and misses some; the assay was immunoSEQ multiplex PCR. The sample lists approximately 150,000 clones; around 82% were seen once. The sequencing sample was made of PBMCs. The receptor source for this set is a woman aged 18-29 years in good health and CMV-seropositive.

The chain has TRBV6-1 and TRBJ1-5, with D possibly TRBD1 on 5 matching bases. Trimming pared 0 bases from V and 5 bases from J, leaving 11 bases between. The length of the CDR3 is 15 residues. Germline loops: CDR1 MNHNS, CDR2 SASEGT. CDR3 protein: CASSEAGGLYQPQHF. The CDR3 DNA is TGTGCCAGCAGTGAAGCGGGGGGACTTTATCAGCCCCAGCATTTT.

A note on this clone: Other nucleotide sequences in the sample specify the same CDR3. The chain couples TRBV6-5 to TRBJ2-1, with D perhaps matching TRBD2 (6 bases). Deletions cut 5 bases from V and 4 bases from J, with 12 bases between. Germline V lookup: CDR1 MNHEY, CDR2 SVGAGI. This CDR3 contains 14 residues. The CDR3 DNA reads TGTGCCAGCAGTAACCGGGACTCTTACAATGAGCAGTTCTTC. Translated: CASSNRDSYNEQFF.

The chain couples TRBV5-4 to TRBJ2-1; TRBD2 matches 11 bases. Germline V gene lookup returns CDR1 SGHNT and CDR2 YYREEE (reference sequence). V lost 2 bases to trimming and J lost 6 bases; unmatched junction nucleotides: 4. CDR3 size: 15 residues. Here the CDR3 reads CASSFRLAGINEQFF. The DNA of the CDR3 is TGTGCCAGCAGCTTTCGACTAGCGGGGATCAATGAGCAGTTCTTC.

This chain links TRBV7-2 with TRBJ1-2; 10 nucleotides agree with TRBD1. CDR3 size: 17 residues. The V gene's germline CDR1 is SGHTA and CDR2 FQGNSA. Losses at the gene ends were 5 bases for V and 5 bases for J; bases not matched to a gene: 14. The DNA for the CDR3 is TGTGCCAGCAGCCTAGGAACCGACAGGGGGCGCCGTTATGGCTACACCTTC. Its protein product is CASSLGTDRGRRYGYTF.

Here the CDR3 DNA reads TGTGCCAGCAGCCGCACTGCGGACCAAGAGACCCAGTACTTC. Its translation is CASSRTADQETQYF. This sequence joins TRBV4-2 and TRBJ2-5, with D unresolved. CDR1 and CDR2 from the germline V gene are LGHNA and YNFKEQ. The CDR3 totals 14 residues. V lost 4 bases, J lost 0 bases, and 9 bases lay in between.